The clone carrying this T cell receptor (beta chain) was found once. Its cognate antigen is unknown. Primers included in the PCR were 60 Vbeta and 13 Jbeta primers. Clones were sequenced by immunoSEQ multiplex PCR, and TCRdb holds only the in-frame ones, with some missing. In the table there are about 190,000 clones, about nine tenths of which are singletons. The entry originates in a study of cytomegalovirus exposure and HLA in healthy donors. Broader study findings: A likely sequencing artifact accounted for one observed cluster of highly shared sequence variants. According to an earlier analysis, most TCR beta V segments yielded productive rearrangements about 90% or about 30% of the time. In vitro, a few CMV-associated chains proved specific for CMV antigens.

V lost 4 bases and J lost 2; bases outside the gene matches: 5. Per the germline V gene, CDR1 is ENHRY and CDR2 is SYGVKD. This CDR3 spans 14 amino acids. The gene calls are TRBV10-3 and TRBJ2-7; 7 nucleotides match TRBD1. The sample consisted of PBMCs. This TCR derives from a boy aged 2-15 years in good health and CMV-seronegative. The DNA for the CDR3 is TGTGCCATCAGTGGCGGACAGGCCACCTACGAGCAGTACTTC. It codes for CAISGGQATYEQYF.